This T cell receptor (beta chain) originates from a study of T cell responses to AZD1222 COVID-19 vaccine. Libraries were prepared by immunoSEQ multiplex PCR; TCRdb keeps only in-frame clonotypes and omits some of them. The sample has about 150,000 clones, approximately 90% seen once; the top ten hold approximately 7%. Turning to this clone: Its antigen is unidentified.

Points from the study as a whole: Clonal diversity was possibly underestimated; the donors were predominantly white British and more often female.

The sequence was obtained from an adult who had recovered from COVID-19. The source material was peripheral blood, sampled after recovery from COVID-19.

The CDR3 nucleotides read TGTGCCAGCAGCTTGGTGCTTGGGGGTTCCGGGGAGCTGTTTTTT. Its protein is CASSLVLGGSGELFF. The V gene is TRBV5-4, the J gene TRBJ2-2, with D perhaps TRBD1 or TRBD2 (5 bases each). This CDR3 comprises 15 residues. Trimming cost V 0 bases and J 6 bases, with 12 bases left between them. Looked up from germline, CDR1 is SGHNT and CDR2 is YYREEE (reference sequence).